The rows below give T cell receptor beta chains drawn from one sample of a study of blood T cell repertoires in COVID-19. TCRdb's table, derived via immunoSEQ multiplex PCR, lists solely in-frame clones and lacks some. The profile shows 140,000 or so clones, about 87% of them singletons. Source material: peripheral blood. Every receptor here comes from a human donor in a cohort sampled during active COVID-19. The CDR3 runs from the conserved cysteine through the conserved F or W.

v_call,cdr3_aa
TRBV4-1,CASSQIVGGSETQYF
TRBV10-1,CASRTTDRVNTEAFF
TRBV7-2,CASTDHQGLRANVLTF
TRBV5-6,CASSSPRRELAGGQETQYF
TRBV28,CASSLGGPLAQETQYF
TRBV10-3,CAISGGQVYGYTF
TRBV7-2,CASSKQKYNSPLHF
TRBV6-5,CASRTAGAGDYGYTF
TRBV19,CASSPGGGTDTQYF
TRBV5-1,CASSLGDRGVNTEAFF
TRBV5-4,CASSLKSGSKNEQFF
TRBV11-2,CASSTRTSGWNEQFF
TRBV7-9,CASSPESDTQYF
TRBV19,CASSSTGATSGGYNEQFF
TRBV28,CASRGDLGASSGNTIYF
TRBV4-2,CASSQGQGLAYEQYF
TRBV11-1,CASSLGTSGSSYEQYF
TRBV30,CAWRAGLSTDTQYF
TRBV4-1,CASSQDARDYGYTF
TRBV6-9,CASSSRTGKNIQYF
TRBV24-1,CATQATPQGSGANVLTF
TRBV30,CAWSVSGSYEQYF
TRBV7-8,CASSLGEGAGGYTF
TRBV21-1,CASNRTTGPTSRLFF
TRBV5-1,CASSWGSGGPTGNEQFF
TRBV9,CASSVADQGVNGPLHF
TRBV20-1,CSASASGLTGELFF
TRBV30,CAWSVLASTDTQYF